These 14 T cell receptor beta chains originate from one sample sequenced in a study of blood T cell repertoires in COVID-19. Clones were read by immunoSEQ multiplex PCR, and TCRdb kept only the in-frame ones, dropping some. The table includes about 110,000 clones, approximately 82% detected once. The specimen was peripheral blood. The receptors here all came from a woman older than 75 with acute or convalescent COVID-19.

The chain recombines TRBV10-1 with TRBJ1-6; 7 nucleotides agree with TRBD1. Trimming took 5 bases from V and 6 from J; bases not matched to a gene: 7. The CDR3 length is 15 residues. CDR1 and CDR2 (germline): WNHNN, SYGVQD (reference sequence). The CDR3: CASSRSDRTNSPLHF. Here the CDR3 DNA reads TGCGCCAGCAGTAGGTCGGACAGGACTAATTCACCCCTCCACTTT.

This sequence joins TRBV28 and TRBJ1-5; 9 nucleotides agree with TRBD1. The trim removed 2 bases at V and 0 bases at J, leaving 8 bases unmatched. Germline loops: CDR1 MDHEN, CDR2 SYDVKM. The CDR3 sequence is 18 residues long. CDR3 DNA sequence: TGTGCCAGCAGTTTAATCCCGGACAGGGGATATAGCAATCAGCCCCAGCATTTT. Its translation is CASSLIPDRGYSNQPQHF.

V usage is TRBV5-4 and J usage is TRBJ1-1, with 10 nucleotides matching TRBD1. Germline values: CDR1 SGHNT, CDR2 YYREEE (reference sequence). The CDR3 loop spans 16 amino acids. V was pared by 5 bases and J by 3 bases, with 10 bases of the junction left unmatched. CDR3 loop: CASRPEWTGGYTEAFF. CDR3 sequence (DNA): TGTGCCAGCAGACCGGAGTGGACAGGGGGGTACACTGAAGCTTTCTTT.

V usage is TRBV7-9 and J usage is TRBJ1-3, with TRBD1 matching over 8 bases. The CDR3 runs 14 residues. With 6 bases clipped from V and 3 bases from J, the junction kept 4 bases outside the gene matches. Germline V CDR1 and CDR2: SEHNR, FQNEAQ (reference sequence). The CDR3 reads CASRQGASGNTIYF. CDR3 bases: TGTGCCAGCAGGCAGGGGGCTAGTGGAAACACCATATATTTT.

A few counts support this clone. The chain combines TRBV9 with TRBJ1-6; perhaps TRBD1 as D (5 bases). V shed 7 bases and J shed 6 bases, with 11 bases lying between them. CDR1 and CDR2 (germline): SGDLS, YYNGEE. CDR3 length equals 13 residues. The CDR3 DNA reads as TGTGCCAGCCGGGGGGAGGGTAATTCACCCCTCCACTTT. This sequence encodes CASRGEGNSPLHF.

This clone has only a few counts. V usage is TRBV7-2 and J usage is TRBJ1-5, with a possible D match to TRBD1 (5 bases). CDR3 length: 15 residues. Trimming removed 5 bases from V and 4 bases from J, with 15 bases in between. Germline V gives CDR1 SGHTA, CDR2 FQGNSA. CDR3 in DNA: TGTGCCAGCAGCCCCCAGTCAGGGCCTAATCAGCCCCAGCATTTT. Translation: CASSPQSGPNQPQHF.

V is TRBV2 and J is TRBJ2-1, with 15 bases aligning to TRBD2. From germline, CDR1 is SNHLY and CDR2 FYNNEI. The V segment lost 6 bases and the J segment 4 bases; nucleotides outside the gene matches: 1. The CDR3 extends over 15 amino acids. CDR3 region: CASRGTSGGYNEQFF. The DNA for the CDR3 is TGTGCCAGCAGGGGGACTAGCGGGGGGTACAATGAGCAGTTCTTC.

This clone was seen a few times. This chain connects TRBV29-1 to TRBJ2-7; 8 nucleotides align to TRBD2. Unmatched junction bases numbered 5, after V lost 4 bases and J lost 3 bases. Germline V gives CDR1 SQVTM, CDR2 ANQGSEA. This CDR3 spans 13 amino acids. The CDR3 region is CSVVTSGDYEQYF. CDR3 bases: TGCAGCGTTGTTACTAGCGGAGACTACGAGCAGTACTTC.

This clone was seen only once. V gene TRBV7-9 combines with J gene TRBJ1-2, with 8 bases matching TRBD1. Germline assignment: CDR1 SEHNR and CDR2 FQNEAQ (reference sequence). The CDR3 is made up of 13 amino acids. With 1 base clipped from V and 8 bases from J, the junction kept 3 bases outside the gene matches. The CDR3 DNA reads TGTGCCAGCAGCTTAGATCAGGGGGCCGGCTACACCTTC. This encodes CASSLDQGAGYTF.

The J gene is TRBJ1-1, the V gene TRBV3-1 (or the pseudogene TRBV3-2); D possibly corresponds to TRBD1 (5 bases). The V end lost 1 base, the J end lost 3 bases, and 6 bases lay between the germline ends. Germline V lookup: CDR1 LGHDT, CDR2 YNNKEL (reference sequence). The CDR3 extends over 13 amino acids. In DNA form, the CDR3 reads TGTGCCAGCAGCCAAGGCAGGGACACTGAAGCTTTCTTT. This codes for CASSQGRDTEAFF.

This rearrangement joins TRBV5-4 to TRBJ2-1, with D perhaps TRBD2 (5 bases). Trimming took 0 bases from V and 6 from J, leaving 10 bases between them. The CDR3 consists of 14 residues. CDR1 is SGHNT, CDR2 YYREEE, per germline (reference sequence). CDR3: CASSLALASNEQFF. The CDR3 DNA reads as TGTGCCAGCAGCTTGGCCCTAGCTAGCAATGAGCAGTTCTTC. The entire variable domain, with the rest obtained from reference TRBV5-4 and TRBJ2-1, is as follows: ETGVTQSPTHLIKTRGQQVTLRCSSQSGHNTVSWYQQALGQGPQFIFQYYREEENGRGNFPPRFSGLQFPNYSSELNVNALELDDSALYLCASSLALASNEQFFGPGTRLTVL.

The chain combines TRBV30 with TRBJ2-5, with D maybe TRBD1 (6 bases). Trimming pared 1 base from V and 4 bases from J, leaving 10 bases between. CDR3 size: 13 residues. Germline lookup yields CDR1 GTSNPN and CDR2 SVGIG (reference sequence). The CDR3 spells CAWSGQAGETQYF. The CDR3 nucleotides read TGTGCCTGGAGTGGACAGGCCGGAGAGACCCAGTACTTC.

This clone came up a few times. This chain connects TRBV30 to TRBJ2-1; TRBD2 agrees at 9 bases. The V gene's germline CDR1 is GTSNPN and CDR2 SVGIG (reference sequence). This CDR3 comprises 15 residues. Trimming took 0 bases from V and 2 from J; bases not matched to a gene: 2. The CDR3: CAWSVGGGAYNEQFF. CDR3 coding DNA: TGTGCCTGGAGTGTCGGCGGGGGGGCCTACAATGAGCAGTTCTTC.

The chain employs TRBV7-2 and TRBJ2-3; the match to TRBD2 covers 9 bases. CDR1 and CDR2 (germline): SGHTA, FQGNSA. V shed 5 bases and J 6 bases; nucleotides not matched to a gene: 6. The CDR3 loop spans 14 amino acids. CDR3: CASSGTSRWDTQYF. DNA for the CDR3: TGTGCCAGCAGCGGGACTAGCAGGTGGGATACGCAGTATTTT.